The 14 T cell receptor beta chains reported below all come from one sample, sequenced in a study of beta chain features in type 1 diabetes. Since all of the isolated RNA was reverse transcribed, expressed TCRB transcripts were what got sequenced. Sequencing was performed with immunoSEQ multiplex PCR; in TCRdb, only in-frame clones are kept and a portion is missing. The sample carries just over 600,000 clones, around 16% recorded once. The specimen sequenced was naive CD4+ T cells from blood. The receptors stem from a man aged 18 to 29 in good health.

This clone was detected a few times. J is TRBJ2-3 and V is TRBV10-3; 7 positions agree with TRBD2. The V gene's germline CDR1 is ENHRY and CDR2 SYGVKD. The CDR3 has 14 residues. V lost 8 bases to trimming and J lost 3 bases; unmatched junction nucleotides: 8. CDR3 bases: TGTGCCATCGGTCCCGCCGGGGGGACAGATACGCAGTATTTT. Translating gives CAIGPAGGTDTQYF.

The gene calls are TRBV5-4 and TRBJ2-2; D perhaps matches TRBD2 (5 bases). This CDR3 has 14 residues. Trimming removed 4 bases at V and 3 bases at J, with 10 bases between. The germline V gene has CDR1 SGHNT and CDR2 YYREEE (reference sequence). CDR3 amino acids: CASSLGRDTGELFF. The DNA of the CDR3 is TGTGCCAGCAGCCTTGGGAGAGACACCGGGGAGCTGTTTTTT.

This clone has a handful of counts. The V gene is TRBV5-1, the J gene TRBJ2-7; TRBD2 agrees at 8 bases. This CDR3 contains 18 residues. CDR1 SGHRS and CDR2 YFSETQ come from the germline V gene. V shed 0 bases and J 0 bases; nucleotides not matched to a gene: 11. Here the CDR3 DNA reads TGCGCCAGCAGCTTGGCCGGGCTAGCGGGTACTAGCTCCTACGAGCAGTACTTC. It is translated as CASSLAGLAGTSSYEQYF.

The rearrangement links TRBV18 to TRBJ1-4; 7 bases are shared with TRBD1. CDR1 is KGHSH and CDR2 is LQKENI in the germline V gene. Germline trimming cut 1 base from V and 0 bases from J; bases unmatched to any gene: 5. The CDR3 is made up of 17 amino acids. CDR3 nucleotides: TGTGCCAGCTCACCACGGGACAGTTCTTCAACTAATGAAAAACTGTTTTTT. Amino acid sequence: CASSPRDSSSTNEKLFF.

The chain recombines TRBV21-1 with TRBJ2-5. TRBV21-1 is designated a pseudogene. The length of the CDR3 is 15 residues. The DNA of the CDR3 is TGTGCCAGCAGCGTCCCGGACGGGTTTAAGGAGACCCAGTACTTC. It encodes CASSVPDGFKETQYF.

This clone appeared a single time. The chain recombines TRBV7-2 with TRBJ2-5, with TRBD1 matching over 11 bases. V gave up 3 bases and J gave up 2 bases; unmatched junction bases: 8. The length of the CDR3 is 17 residues. Germline V CDR1 and CDR2: SGHTA, FQGNSA. The CDR3 sequence is CASSFGQGAGRQETQYF. The CDR3 DNA reads as TGTGCCAGCAGCTTCGGACAGGGGGCCGGAAGACAAGAGACCCAGTACTTC.

To note about this clone: The sample holds other DNA sequences that translate to the same CDR3. This chain connects TRBV20-1 to TRBJ2-3, with D uncertain. The length of the CDR3 is 11 residues. Germline V gene lookup returns CDR1 DFQATT and CDR2 SNEGSKA (reference sequence). Trimming stripped 5 bases from V and 0 bases from J, with 3 bases between. Here the CDR3 reads CSAPSTDTQYF. The CDR3 DNA reads as TGCAGTGCTCCCAGCACAGATACGCAGTATTTT.

This clone was seen a handful of times. This chain uses TRBV2 with TRBJ2-4, with D uncertain. The CDR3 loop spans 15 amino acids. Trimming stripped 5 bases from V and 1 base from J, with 12 bases between. Germline CDR1 SNHLY, CDR2 FYNNEI. The CDR3 coding sequence is TGTGCCAGCAGTTACGACCCCACGGCCAAAAACATTCAGTACTTC. It yields the protein CASSYDPTAKNIQYF.

This clone was picked up a small number of times. V gene TRBV5-4 combines with J gene TRBJ2-4, with TRBD1 matching over 9 bases. Germline lookup yields CDR1 SGHNT and CDR2 YYREEE (reference sequence). Unmatched junction bases numbered 3, after V lost 3 bases and J lost 5 bases. The CDR3 runs 14 residues. CDR3 residues: CASSWDRAQNIQYF. DNA of the CDR3: TGTGCCAGCAGCTGGGACAGGGCCCAAAACATTCAGTACTTC.

The gene calls are TRBV29-1 and TRBJ2-5, with TRBD2 as a possible D gene (6 bases). The CDR3 has 13 residues. Trimming pared 5 bases from V and 5 bases from J, leaving 15 bases between. Germline CDR1 and CDR2: SQVTM and ANQGSEA. The CDR3 is CSVLRAGRETQYF. CDR3 in DNA: TGCAGCGTTCTCAGGGCGGGAAGGGAGACCCAGTACTTC.

This clone was seen a few times. V gene TRBV5-1 combines with J gene TRBJ2-3; the match to TRBD2 covers 7 bases. V lost 4 bases to trimming and J lost 4 bases; unmatched junction nucleotides: 9. This CDR3 has 15 residues. Germline assignment: CDR1 SGHRS and CDR2 YFSETQ. CDR3 bases: TGCGCCAGCAGCGCCTGGGCGGGAGAGGCAGATACGCAGTATTTT. Translated, it gives CASSAWAGEADTQYF.

This clone turned up a few times. The rearrangement uses TRBV7-6 and TRBJ2-1; D is uncertain. The CDR3 length is 15 residues. Germline CDR1 reads SGHVS; CDR2 reads FNYEAQ. V lost 2 bases and J 7 bases, leaving 15 bases between the germline ends. CDR3 coding DNA: TGTGCCAGCAGCTTATCTGGGGTCTGGGTGAATGAGCAGTTCTTC. Protein sequence: CASSLSGVWVNEQFF.

This clone was counted a few times. CDR3 sequence: CAWSVRGVEGSYEQYF. In nucleotides, the CDR3 is TGTGCCTGGAGTGTACGGGGAGTGGAGGGTTCCTACGAGCAGTACTTC. V usage is TRBV30 and J usage is TRBJ2-7, with D possibly being TRBD2 (6 bases). V was clipped by 0 bases and J by 1 base, with 16 bases between them. Germline V gene data show CDR1 as GTSNPN and CDR2 as SVGIG (reference sequence). This CDR3 has 16 amino acids.

The rearrangement joins TRBV9 to TRBJ2-1, with D possibly matching TRBD1 (5 bases). CDR1 and CDR2 (germline): SGDLS, YYNGEE. The CDR3 has 14 amino acids. V dropped 4 bases and J dropped 7 bases, with 15 bases sitting between them. This CDR3 reads CASSPGHNRNEQFF. CDR3 bases: TGTGCCAGCAGCCCCGGACACAACCGGAATGAGCAGTTCTTC.